The 27 T cell receptor beta chains reported below all come from one sample, sequenced in a study of response to subunit inactivated influenza vaccine. TCRdb re-called the RT-PCR reads through MiXCR, storing one row per CDR3 protein. The table records over 150,000 distinct CDR3 sequences, about 10% of them present only once. The specimen comprised CD8+ T cells sorted from PBMCs, sampled about 24 months after vaccination. The receptors stem from a man between 50 and 70 years old who received an inactivated influenza vaccine.

This clonotype came up many times. This chain connects TRBV12-3 or TRBV12-4 to TRBJ2-3, with 8 positions matching TRBD2. The J segment lost 5 bases and the V segment lost 1 base, leaving 8 bases of the junction unmatched. The CDR3 has 16 amino acids. The CDR3 loop is CASSLVTGGPQDTQYF. Written as DNA, the CDR3 is TGTGCCAGCAGTTTAGTGACGGGGGGGCCCCAAGATACGCAGTATTTT.

This clonotype was recorded at least ten times. The V and J genes are TRBV28 and TRBJ2-3, with TRBD2 as a possible D gene (5 bases). The germline V gene encodes CDR1 MDHEN and CDR2 SYDVKM. CDR3 size: 21 residues. Trimming took off 3 bases at V and 1 base at J, with 29 bases between the two ends. CDR3 coding DNA: TGTGCCAGCAGTTTGGGGATAGTTTGGGCCCGGACTGGACGAGGCACAGATACGCAGTATTTT. It encodes CASSLGIVWARTGRGTDTQYF. Drawing the rest from reference TRBV28 and TRBJ2-3, the complete variable domain is DVKVTQSSRYLVKRTGEKVFLECVQDMDHENMFWYRQDPGLGLRLIYFSYDVKMKEKGDIPEGYSVSREKKERFSLILESASTNQTSMYLCASSLGIVWARTGRGTDTQYFGPGTRLTVL.

Notes on this clonotype: An end of the junction differs from the germline gene, which may be a read error. The chain couples TRBV29-1 to TRBJ2-3, with unresolved D. The germline gives CDR1 SQVTM, CDR2 ANQGSEA. The CDR3 contains 11 residues. The CDR3 DNA sequence: TGCAGCGTTAGAAACACAGATACGCGGTATTTT. Encoded protein: CSVRNTDTRYF.

The chain employs TRBV28 and TRBJ1-5, with D hard to call. V lost 6 bases and J lost 0, with 12 bases in between. CDR1 is MDHEN and CDR2 is SYDVKM in the germline V gene. The CDR3 length is 15 residues. This CDR3 reads CASSYPQVSNQPQHF. DNA for the CDR3: TGTGCCAGCAGCTACCCCCAAGTTAGCAATCAGCCCCAGCATTTT. Using reference TRBV28 and TRBJ1-5 for the parts outside the CDR3, the full variable domain is DVKVTQSSRYLVKRTGEKVFLECVQDMDHENMFWYRQDPGLGLRLIYFSYDVKMKEKGDIPEGYSVSREKKERFSLILESASTNQTSMYLCASSYPQVSNQPQHFGDGTRLSIL.

V and J are TRBV2 and TRBJ1-2, with D hard to call. The V end was cut by 2 bases, the J end by 4 bases, with 14 bases between. The CDR3 is 15 amino acids. Per the germline V gene, CDR1 is SNHLY and CDR2 is FYNNEI. The chain's CDR3 is CASSESGRRFYGYTF. The DNA of the CDR3 is TGTGCCAGCAGTGAATCGGGGAGAAGGTTCTATGGCTACACCTTC.

In its sample, this clonotype was seen many times. This rearrangement joins TRBV2 to TRBJ2-2, with 9 bases aligning to TRBD1. This CDR3 is 16 amino acids long. Per the germline V gene, CDR1 is SNHLY and CDR2 is FYNNEI. Losses at the gene ends were 2 bases for V and 7 bases for J; bases not matched to a gene: 8. The CDR3 DNA reads TGTGCCAGCAGTGAATCTCCGGGACAGGGTATCGGGGAGCTGTTTTTT. This translates into CASSESPGQGIGELFF.

The chain combines TRBV20-1 with TRBJ1-2; 8 positions match TRBD1. The length of the CDR3 is 16 residues. Germline V gene sequence: CDR1 DFQATT, CDR2 SNEGSKA (reference sequence). Trimming removed 3 bases from V and 3 bases from J; junction bases left unmatched: 12. Written as DNA, the CDR3 is TGCAGTGCTAGTGCATCCTGGACAGGGCCTGACTATGGCTACACCTTC. It specifies CSASASWTGPDYGYTF.

The sample holds a few counts of this clonotype. This chain links TRBV6-1 with TRBJ2-2; a possible D gene is TRBD2 (6 bases). V dropped 6 bases and J dropped 4 bases, with 21 bases sitting between them. The CDR3 loop spans 17 amino acids. Germline V gives CDR1 MNHNS, CDR2 SASEGT. CDR3 residues: CASSRFPQRVGTGELFF. CDR3 sequence (DNA): TGTGCCAGCAGCCGGTTCCCCCAGCGGGTAGGCACCGGGGAGCTGTTTTTT.

V usage is TRBV27 and J usage is TRBJ2-2; D unclear. The CDR3 length is 15 residues. Trimming stripped 4 bases from V and 7 bases from J, with 16 bases between. CDR1 is MNHEY, CDR2 SMNVEV, per germline (reference sequence). In nucleotides, the CDR3 is TGTGCCAGCAGTTCCCAAAACATACTCGGCGGGGAGCTGTTTTTT. Translated, it gives CASSSQNILGGELFF.

The rearrangement links TRBV12-3 or TRBV12-4 to TRBJ2-3, with 10 bases that match TRBD2. V shed 5 bases and J 2 bases; nucleotides not matched to a gene: 7. The CDR3 contains 16 residues. This CDR3 is CASSNIAGGLTDTQYF. In nucleotides, the CDR3 is TGTGCCAGCAGTAATATAGCGGGGGGTCTCACAGATACGCAGTATTTT.

Only a few counts were recorded for this clonotype. The genes are TRBV5-1 and TRBJ2-1; 12 bases map to TRBD2. CDR3 size: 16 residues. Germline V gene lookup returns CDR1 SGHRS and CDR2 YFSETQ. The J segment lost 8 bases and the V segment lost 1 base, leaving 7 bases of the junction unmatched. The CDR3 nucleotides read TGCGCCAGCAGCTTGTTTCTAGCGGGAGGGCAGGATGAGCAGTTCTTC. Translating gives CASSLFLAGGQDEQFF.

About this clonotype itself: The junction departs from germline at one end; a sequencing error may be responsible. The chain recombines TRBV6-4 with TRBJ2-1, with a tentative D call TRBD1 (5 bases). The germline V gene encodes CDR1 MRHNA and CDR2 SNTAGT. The CDR3 has 15 residues. CDR3 amino acids: CASSDPGKSSNEQFF. Here the CDR3 DNA reads TGTGCCAGCAGTGACCCAGGGAAGTCCTCCAATGAGCAGTTCTTC.

This clonotype was observed a few times. CDR3 residues: CASRKRVGGLTDTQYF. As DNA, the CDR3 is TGTGCCAGCAGGAAGAGGGTTGGCGGACTCACAGATACGCAGTATTTT. This chain uses TRBV12-3 or TRBV12-4 with TRBJ2-3, with D possibly being TRBD2 (5 bases). V lost 6 bases and J 2 bases, leaving 18 bases between the germline ends. The CDR3 consists of 16 residues.

This sequence joins TRBV6-5 and TRBJ2-7; 11 nucleotides line up with TRBD2. The CDR3 contains 14 residues. Losses at the gene ends were 3 bases for V and 7 bases for J; bases not matched to a gene: 5. CDR1 is MNHEY and CDR2 is SVGAGI in the germline V gene. CDR3 sequence reads: CASSYTGLADEQYF. In DNA, the CDR3 is TGTGCCAGCAGTTATACGGGACTAGCGGATGAGCAGTACTTC.

The chain couples TRBV27 to TRBJ2-7; TRBD1 matches 9 bases. Trimming took 8 bases from V and 3 from J; bases not matched to a gene: 14. CDR1 and CDR2 from the germline V gene are MNHEY and SMNVEV (reference sequence). The CDR3 is 16 residues long. DNA for the CDR3: TGTGCCAGCGGCGCCATCTTGGGACAGGGAGTCTACGAGCAGTACTTC. This translates into CASGAILGQGVYEQYF.

This clonotype was found a few times. This chain uses TRBV7-8 with TRBJ2-5, with TRBD1 matching 7 bases. Trimming removed 3 bases from V and 2 bases from J; junction bases left unmatched: 3. The CDR3 is 14 residues long. Germline CDR1 SGHVS, CDR2 FQNEAQ. The CDR3 region is CASSLGQSQETQYF. CDR3 in DNA: TGTGCCAGCAGCTTGGGACAGAGTCAAGAGACCCAGTACTTC.

This clonotype was counted between two and nine times. In DNA, the CDR3 is TGTGCCAGCAGCATCCCTAGCGGTAGCTCCTACAATGAGCAGTTCTTC. Its translation: CASSIPSGSSYNEQFF. V usage is TRBV7-9 and J usage is TRBJ2-1; 7 bases align to TRBD2. Looked up from germline, CDR1 is SEHNR and CDR2 is FQNEAQ (reference sequence). J lost 0 bases, V lost 5 bases, and 7 bases had no gene match. The CDR3 sequence is 16 residues long.

J is TRBJ2-7 and V is TRBV11-2; no firm D call. The germline gives CDR1 SGHAT, CDR2 FQNNGV. The CDR3 loop spans 13 amino acids. V lost 2 bases and J lost 3, with 8 bases in between. CDR3 residues: CASSLNGVYEQYF. The CDR3 coding sequence is TGTGCCAGCAGCTTAAACGGAGTCTACGAGCAGTACTTC.

About this clonotype itself: One end of the junction varies from germline; a read error may be responsible. This chain links TRBV5-1 with TRBJ2-7; D may be TRBD1 (6 bases). Germline V gives CDR1 SGHRS, CDR2 YFSETQ. CDR3 size: 13 residues. As DNA, the CDR3 is TGCGCCAGCAGCCCGGGACAAGCCTACCAGCAGTACTTC. Amino acids: CASSPGQAYQQYF.

This chain links TRBV9 with TRBJ2-1, with D perhaps TRBD2 (6 bases). Per the germline V gene, CDR1 is SGDLS and CDR2 is YYNGEE. The CDR3 contains 14 residues. V was trimmed by 5 bases and J by 7 bases, leaving 16 bases between them. The CDR3 reads CASSEETAGNEQFF. CDR3 DNA: TGTGCCAGCAGTGAAGAGACTGCGGGAAATGAGCAGTTCTTC.

This clonotype was detected ten times or more. V and J are TRBV7-6 and TRBJ1-1, with a possible D match to TRBD1 (5 bases). Germline V lookup: CDR1 SGHVS, CDR2 FNYEAQ. The germline V and J ends were trimmed by 1 base and 0 bases, with 12 bases remaining between them. CDR3 length equals 16 residues. CDR3 nucleotides: TGTGCCAGCAGCTTAGTGGCAGGGCTTATGAACACTGAAGCTTTCTTT. It encodes CASSLVAGLMNTEAFF.

This clonotype showed up many times. This chain connects TRBV6-1 to TRBJ2-3; 9 bases align to TRBD1. The CDR3 extends over 13 amino acids. V shed 11 bases and J 1 base; nucleotides not matched to a gene: 4. Germline values: CDR1 MNHNS, CDR2 SASEGT. CDR3 in DNA: TGTGCCTCCCGGGACAGGGGCACAGATACGCAGTATTTT. Its protein is CASRDRGTDTQYF.

Many counts were recorded for this clonotype. This chain uses TRBV5-1 with TRBJ1-2; TRBD1 matches 7 bases. Germline CDR1 and CDR2: SGHRS and YFSETQ. The CDR3 loop spans 13 amino acids. The J segment lost 0 bases and the V segment lost 7 bases, leaving 3 bases of the junction unmatched. For the CDR3, the DNA is TGCGCCAGCCGGGACAGCCCTAACTATGGCTACACCTTC. This encodes CASRDSPNYGYTF.

This clonotype was observed once. The chain has TRBV5-1 and TRBJ2-7; 7 bases match TRBD2. Trimming removed 2 bases from V and 3 bases from J; junction bases left unmatched: 8. Germline CDR1 and CDR2: SGHRS and YFSETQ. CDR3 size: 15 residues. The CDR3 is CASSLTWGGVYEQYF. CDR3 sequence (DNA): TGCGCCAGCAGCTTAACCTGGGGGGGGGTCTACGAGCAGTACTTC.

This clonotype occurred many times. The genes are TRBV4-3 and TRBJ2-1; 7 bases match TRBD2. Germline lookup yields CDR1 LGHNA and CDR2 YSLEER. The CDR3 consists of 15 residues. The ends lost 2 bases at V and 0 bases at J; junction bases unmatched: 1. The CDR3 spells CASSQRLASYNEQFF. The CDR3, as DNA: TGCGCCAGCAGCCAAAGACTAGCCTCCTACAATGAGCAGTTCTTC.

The chain has TRBV29-1 and TRBJ2-3, with 9 bases aligning to TRBD1. Germline lookup yields CDR1 SQVTM and CDR2 ANQGSEA. CDR3 size: 14 residues. The V gene end was trimmed by 6 bases and the J gene end by 0 bases; junction bases not matched to a gene: 4. CDR3 sequence: CSVGGQGSTDTQYF. The CDR3 nucleotides are TGCAGCGTCGGGGGACAGGGTAGCACAGATACGCAGTATTTT.

This clonotype came up many times. The V gene is TRBV7-9, the J gene TRBJ2-1, with D maybe TRBD1 (6 bases). CDR3 length: 15 residues. CDR1 and CDR2 (germline): SEHNR, FQNEAQ (reference sequence). Trimming removed 5 bases at V and 6 bases at J, with 17 bases between. The CDR3 region is CASSETGQGLNEQFF. CDR3 sequence (DNA): TGTGCCAGCAGCGAAACAGGGCAGGGTCTCAATGAGCAGTTCTTC.